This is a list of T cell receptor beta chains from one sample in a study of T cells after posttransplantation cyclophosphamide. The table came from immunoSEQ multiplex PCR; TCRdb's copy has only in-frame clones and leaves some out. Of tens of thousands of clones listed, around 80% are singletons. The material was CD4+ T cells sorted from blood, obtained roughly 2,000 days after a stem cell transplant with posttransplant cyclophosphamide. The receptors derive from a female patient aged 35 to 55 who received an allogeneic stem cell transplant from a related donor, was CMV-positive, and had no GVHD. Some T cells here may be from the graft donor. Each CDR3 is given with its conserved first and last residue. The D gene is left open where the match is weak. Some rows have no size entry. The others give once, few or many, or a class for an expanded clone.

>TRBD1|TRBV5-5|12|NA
CASSPTGGASIF
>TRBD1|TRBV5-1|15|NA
CASSGQGRNTDTQYF
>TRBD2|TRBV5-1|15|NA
CASSPPGRGGDEQCF
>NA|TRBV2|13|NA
CASSTQGPTEAFF
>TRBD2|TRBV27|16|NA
CASSFLASGNTDTQYF
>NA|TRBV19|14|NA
CASSMPGSGEKLFF
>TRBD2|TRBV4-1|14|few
CASSTQRGDAEQFF
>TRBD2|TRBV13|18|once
CASSFPGLAGTNTGELFF
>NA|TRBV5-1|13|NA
CASSSRSDNEQFF
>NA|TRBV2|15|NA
CASILTGIRTDTQYF
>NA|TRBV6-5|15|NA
CASSYSSLRRDEQYF
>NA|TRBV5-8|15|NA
CASSLGPAGTDTQYF
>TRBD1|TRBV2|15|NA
CASSEGTGNTGELFF
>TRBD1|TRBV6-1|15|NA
CASSANLGGAGGYTF
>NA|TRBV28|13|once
CASSFRANYGYTF
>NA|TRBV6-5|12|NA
CASKGGNQPQHF
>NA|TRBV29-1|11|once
CSDGTPEGYTF
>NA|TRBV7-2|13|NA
CASSLATGQPQHF
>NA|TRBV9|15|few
CASSVATGRTYEQYF
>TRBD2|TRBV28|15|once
CASSTSGGFGDTQYF
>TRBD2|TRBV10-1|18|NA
CASSQQTSGGIITDTQYF
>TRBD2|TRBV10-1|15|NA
CASSMAGGPYNEQFF
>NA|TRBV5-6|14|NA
CASSLEGKVYGYTF
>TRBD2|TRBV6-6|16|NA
CASSFPVGGGYNEQFF
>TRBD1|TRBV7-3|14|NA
CASSTTGGDSPLHF
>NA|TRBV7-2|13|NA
CASSLETAATQYF
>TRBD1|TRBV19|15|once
CASSTFLQGLNEQFF
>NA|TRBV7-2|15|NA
CASSKDRFGTDTQYF
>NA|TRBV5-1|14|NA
CASSPLTGISEAFF
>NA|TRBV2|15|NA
CASSQDSGSGNTIYF
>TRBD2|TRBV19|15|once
CAAGASGGVFNEQFF
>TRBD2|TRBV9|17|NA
CASSAGLAGWDGETQYF
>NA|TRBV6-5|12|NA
CASSEANYGYTF
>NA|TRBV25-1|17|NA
CASSVGRDPPSTGELFF
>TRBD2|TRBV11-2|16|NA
CASSSGTSGRYNEQFF
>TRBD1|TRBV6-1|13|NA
CASNMAGGNEQYF
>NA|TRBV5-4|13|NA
CASSFLGATGAFF
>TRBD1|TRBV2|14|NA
CASSPRQGYTEAFF
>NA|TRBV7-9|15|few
CASSLDGSRNQPQHF
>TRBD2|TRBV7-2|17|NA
CASRGTSGGRAKNIQYF
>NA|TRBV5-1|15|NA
CASSLANDRGNTIYF
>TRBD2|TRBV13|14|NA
CASSFAGGHYEQYF
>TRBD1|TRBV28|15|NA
CASSFRQGDAGELFF
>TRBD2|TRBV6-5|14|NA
CASSKLAGVSEQFF
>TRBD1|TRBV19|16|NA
CASSISSGQGQETQYF
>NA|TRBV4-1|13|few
CASSTGILYEQYF
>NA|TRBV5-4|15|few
CASSLMQGGTYGYTF
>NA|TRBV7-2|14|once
CASSFNIQNTEAFF